The 25 T cell receptor beta chains below all came from one sample that was sequenced in a study of long-term antiretroviral therapy in people with HIV. Survey level was the resolution at which the v3.0 immunoSEQ assay ran. TCRdb's table, derived via immunoSEQ multiplex PCR, lists solely in-frame clones and lacks some. The sample carries some 28,000 clones, around 87% recorded once. This specimen consisted of unsorted PBMCs, obtained 0.5 years after starting antiretroviral therapy. The source of these receptors is a young woman with HIV.

J is TRBJ1-2 and V is TRBV7-9; 11 positions match TRBD1. The CDR3 extends over 14 amino acids. J lost 4 bases, V lost 3 bases, and 1 base had no gene match. The germline V gene has CDR1 SEHNR and CDR2 FQNEAQ (reference sequence). The chain's CDR3 is CASSLGTGGYGYTF. The CDR3 DNA follows: TGTGCCAGCAGCTTGGGGACAGGGGGCTATGGCTACACCTTC.

This rearrangement joins TRBV7-2 to TRBJ1-4; a weak D match, TRBD1 (6 bases). Trimming removed 5 bases from V and 4 bases from J, with 14 bases in between. The CDR3 consists of 15 residues. Looked up from germline, CDR1 is SGHTA and CDR2 is FQGNSA. The CDR3 sequence: CASSPIRQVNEKLFF. The CDR3 nucleotides read TGTGCCAGCAGCCCAATACGACAGGTTAATGAAAAACTGTTTTTT.

This sequence joins TRBV5-4 and TRBJ2-5, with 11 nucleotides matching TRBD2. CDR3 length equals 17 residues. The germline V gene has CDR1 SGHNT and CDR2 YYREEE (reference sequence). Trimming took 3 bases from V and 4 from J; bases not matched to a gene: 11. The DNA for the CDR3 is TGTGCCAGCAGCTGGACTAGCGGGCCTGGCACGTTAGAGACCCAGTACTTC. It encodes CASSWTSGPGTLETQYF.

CDR3 residues: CASSLRGQGAYEQYF. The CDR3, as DNA: TGTGCCAGCAGCTTAAGAGGGCAGGGGGCCTACGAGCAGTACTTC. The chain is built from TRBV7-3 and TRBJ2-7; 7 positions agree with TRBD1. The trim removed 1 base at V and 2 bases at J, leaving 5 bases unmatched. Germline V gene sequence: CDR1 SGHTA, CDR2 FQGTGA. The CDR3 extends over 15 amino acids.

This chain links TRBV7-2 with TRBJ1-1, with a possible D match to TRBD1 (5 bases). The CDR3 is 17 residues long. CDR1 is SGHTA, CDR2 FQGNSA, per germline. The V and J ends lost 1 base and 1 base respectively, with 16 bases between them. CDR3 in DNA: TGTGCCAGCAGCTTAGGGGAGCCTCAGGGTGGGAACACTGAAGCTTTCTTT. Amino acids: CASSLGEPQGGNTEAFF. The full variable domain, rest sourced from reference TRBV7-2 and TRBJ1-1, is GAGVSQSPSNKVTEKGKDVELRCDPISGHTALYWYRQSLGQGLEFLIYFQGNSAPDKSGLPSDRFSAERTGGSVSTLTIQRTQQEDSAVYLCASSLGEPQGGNTEAFFGQGTRLTVV.

The chain joins TRBV4-2 to TRBJ1-2; the D is unclear. This CDR3 region has 15 residues. V lost 5 bases and J 5 bases, leaving 18 bases between the germline ends. Germline assignment: CDR1 LGHNA and CDR2 YNFKEQ. Here the CDR3 DNA reads TGTGCCAGCAGCTTGGTTGGCAGGAAAAGTTATGGCTACACCTTC. Its translation is CASSLVGRKSYGYTF.

The rearrangement joins TRBV5-1 to TRBJ2-2; tentatively, D is TRBD1 or TRBD2 (5 bases each). The germline V gene encodes CDR1 SGHRS and CDR2 YFSETQ. This CDR3 region has 11 residues. V lost 5 bases and J 9 bases, leaving 8 bases between the germline ends. This chain's CDR3 is CASRGERELFF. CDR3 DNA sequence: TGCGCCAGCAGGGGGGAAAGGGAGCTGTTTTTT.

CDR3 loop: CASSVGEGRTAYNEQFF. Here the CDR3 DNA reads TGTGCCAGCAGCGTAGGCGAGGGGCGGACAGCTTACAATGAGCAGTTCTTC. The chain carries TRBV9 and TRBJ2-1, with D possibly TRBD1 on 6 matching bases. V lost 0 bases, J lost 4 bases, and 17 bases lay in between. The CDR3 is 17 amino acids. CDR1 and CDR2 from the germline V gene are SGDLS and YYNGEE.

The V and J genes are TRBV5-1 and TRBJ1-5, with no clear D. The CDR3 consists of 13 residues. Trimming shortened V by 2 bases and J by 4 bases, and 7 bases separated the two germline ends. Germline CDR1 reads SGHRS; CDR2 reads YFSETQ. Written as DNA, the CDR3 is TGCGCCAGCAGCTTCAGAGGGAATCAGCCCCAGCATTTT. This codes for CASSFRGNQPQHF. The full variable domain, with the rest looked up from reference TRBV5-1 and TRBJ1-5, is KAGVTQTPRYLIKTRGQQVTLSCSPISGHRSVSWYQQTPGQGLQFLFEYFSETQRNKGNFPGRFSGRQFSNSRSEMNVSTLELGDSALYLCASSFRGNQPQHFGDGTRLSIL.

V is TRBV6-1 and J is TRBJ2-3, with D unclear. Trimming removed 5 bases at V and 2 bases at J, with 5 bases between. This CDR3 comprises 12 residues. Germline lookup yields CDR1 MNHNS and CDR2 SASEGT. CDR3 nucleotide sequence: TGTGCCAGCAGTATGTTCACAGATACGCAGTATTTT. This gives the protein CASSMFTDTQYF.

The gene calls are TRBV27 and TRBJ1-6, with 9 bases identical to TRBD1. Looked up from germline, CDR1 is MNHEY and CDR2 is SMNVEV (reference sequence). CDR3 length equals 15 residues. Trimming took 4 bases from V and 12 from J; bases not matched to a gene: 10. The CDR3 loop reads CASSSPLTGGEPLHF. CDR3 DNA: TGTGCCAGCAGTTCACCGTTGACAGGGGGTGAACCCCTCCACTTT.

The chain joins TRBV5-1 to TRBJ2-1; D may be TRBD2 (6 bases). Germline V gene lookup returns CDR1 SGHRS and CDR2 YFSETQ. This CDR3 is 15 amino acids long. The ends were cut back, 0 bases at V and 8 bases at J, with 15 bases in the middle. The CDR3 nucleotides read TGCGCCAGCAGCTTGGCGGTGTTGACTAGTGATGAGCAGTTCTTC. Amino acid sequence: CASSLAVLTSDEQFF.

The chain carries TRBV10-3 and TRBJ2-7; D possibly uses TRBD1 or TRBD2 (6 bases each). From germline, CDR1 is ENHRY and CDR2 SYGVKD. The CDR3 is made up of 16 amino acids. V was clipped by 2 bases and J by 3 bases, with 17 bases between them. The CDR3 protein is CAISEGGGSAYYEQYF. CDR3 bases: TGTGCCATCAGTGAGGGAGGGGGGTCGGCCTACTACGAGCAGTACTTC.

The chain is built from TRBV4-2 and TRBJ2-1, with 8 bases matching TRBD2. V was clipped by 0 bases and J by 4 bases; unmatched bases: 8. Germline V gene data show CDR1 as LGHNA and CDR2 as YNFKEQ. The CDR3 runs to 17 residues. The CDR3 loop reads CASSQEVDSGIYNEQFF. Written as DNA, the CDR3 is TGTGCCAGCAGCCAAGAAGTAGATAGCGGGATTTACAATGAGCAGTTCTTC.

The chain recombines TRBV5-1 with TRBJ2-2; 9 positions match TRBD2. The CDR3 consists of 16 residues. The V gene end was trimmed by 4 bases and the J gene end by 6 bases; junction bases not matched to a gene: 10. CDR1 and CDR2 from the germline V gene are SGHRS and YFSETQ. The CDR3 region is CASSRIAGTSPGELFF. CDR3 bases: TGCGCCAGCAGCAGAATTGCCGGGACTAGCCCCGGGGAGCTGTTTTTT. The full variable domain, in which reference TRBV5-1 and TRBJ2-2 provide the parts outside the CDR3, is KAGVTQTPRYLIKTRGQQVTLSCSPISGHRSVSWYQQTPGQGLQFLFEYFSETQRNKGNFPGRFSGRQFSNSRSEMNVSTLELGDSALYLCASSRIAGTSPGELFFGEGSRLTVL.

The genes are TRBV5-4 and TRBJ2-1; 7 bases fit TRBD1. Trimming removed 4 bases from V and 6 bases from J; junction bases left unmatched: 10. Germline V gene data show CDR1 as SGHNT and CDR2 as YYREEE (reference sequence). This CDR3 has 15 amino acids. CDR3 sequence reads: CASSTPTGPINEQFF. The CDR3 DNA reads TGTGCCAGCAGCACGCCGACAGGGCCGATCAATGAGCAGTTCTTC. Together with reference TRBV5-4 and TRBJ2-1, the CDR3 gives the full variable domain: ETGVTQSPTHLIKTRGQQVTLRCSSQSGHNTVSWYQQALGQGPQFIFQYYREEENGRGNFPPRFSGLQFPNYSSELNVNALELDDSALYLCASSTPTGPINEQFFGPGTRLTVL.

The chain couples TRBV9 to TRBJ2-7, with TRBD2 matching 8 bases. J was trimmed by 4 bases and V by 2 bases; bases with no gene match: 14. The CDR3 sequence is 17 residues long. In germline, CDR1 is SGDLS, CDR2 YYNGEE. CDR3 sequence reads: CASSVGPGNSGIYEQYF. CDR3 in DNA: TGTGCCAGCAGCGTGGGTCCGGGGAATAGCGGGATTTACGAGCAGTACTTC.

A few counts support this clone. The CDR3 DNA is TGTGCCAGCGCGCCGGGAGGGAGCTCCTACGAGCAGTACTTC. As protein: CASAPGGSSYEQYF. The gene calls are TRBV7-2 and TRBJ2-7; 8 bases line up with TRBD2. CDR1 is SGHTA and CDR2 is FQGNSA in the germline V gene. The CDR3 has 14 residues. Losses at the gene ends were 8 bases for V and 0 bases for J; bases not matched to a gene: 6.

The V call is TRBV15, the J call TRBJ1-2; D possibly corresponds to TRBD1 (5 bases). Trimming pared 4 bases from V and 0 bases from J, leaving 12 bases between. From germline, CDR1 is LNHNV and CDR2 YYDKDF (reference sequence). The CDR3 is 15 amino acids. The CDR3 region has the DNA TGTGCCACCAGCATTGTCTCAGGGACTAACTATGGCTACACCTTC. Its translation: CATSIVSGTNYGYTF.

This rearrangement joins TRBV6-6 to TRBJ1-4, with TRBD1 as a possible D gene (5 bases). The germline V gene has CDR1 MNHNY and CDR2 SVGAGI (reference sequence). V was cut by 0 bases and J by 5 bases, with 7 bases left in between. CDR3 size: 14 residues. The CDR3 spells CASSYSGQNEKLFF. CDR3 in DNA: TGTGCCAGCAGTTACTCGGGGCAGAATGAAAAACTGTTTTTT.

The rearrangement uses TRBV19 and TRBJ1-2, with D possibly TRBD1 on 5 matching bases. The V gene lost 6 bases and the J gene lost 2 bases, with 22 bases spanning the gap. Germline assignment: CDR1 LNHDA and CDR2 SQIVND (reference sequence). The CDR3 runs 17 residues. CDR3 nucleotide sequence: TGTGCCAGTAGGTTAGACCGGGACCCCGAAGCGAACTATGGCTACACCTTC. It specifies CASRLDRDPEANYGYTF.

V gene TRBV6-5 combines with J gene TRBJ2-1; TRBD1 matches 7 bases. Germline V gene sequence: CDR1 MNHEY, CDR2 SVGAGI. J gave up 7 bases and V 0 bases, and 6 bases lay outside the gene matches. The CDR3 sequence is 15 residues long. As DNA, the CDR3 is TGTGCCAGCAGTTACTCGAGGGACAGATTTAATGAGCAGTTCTTC. Its translation: CASSYSRDRFNEQFF.

This sequence joins TRBV29-1 and TRBJ2-7, with D possibly being TRBD1 or TRBD2 (6 bases each). V was clipped by 7 bases and J by 2 bases, with 15 bases between them. The CDR3 covers 13 residues. Germline CDR1 reads SQVTM; CDR2 reads ANQGSEA. The CDR3 DNA is TGCAGCGCCCGGGGGCAAACCACCTACGAGCAGTACTTC. This translates into CSARGQTTYEQYF.

V gene TRBV19 combines with J gene TRBJ1-2, with 8 bases fitting TRBD1. CDR3 length: 14 residues. In germline, CDR1 is LNHDA, CDR2 SQIVND (reference sequence). The V and J ends lost 6 bases and 2 bases, in that order; junction bases with no gene match: 5. The CDR3 sequence is CASRGAGGNYGYTF. CDR3 coding DNA: TGTGCCAGTAGAGGGGCAGGGGGCAACTATGGCTACACCTTC. Full variable domain (rest looked up from reference TRBV19 and TRBJ1-2): DGGITQSPKYLFRKEGQNVTLSCEQNLNHDAMYWYRQDPGQGLRLIYYSQIVNDFQKGDIAEGYSVSREKKESFPLTVTSAQKNPTAFYLCASRGAGGNYGYTFGSGTRLTVV.

The rearrangement uses TRBV6-4 and TRBJ2-6; D remains ambiguous. Between the trimmed V and J ends, which lost 3 bases and 0 bases, there was a span of 6 bases. There are 15 residues in the CDR3. Germline V lookup: CDR1 MRHNA, CDR2 SNTAGT. The CDR3 DNA reads TGTGCCAGCAGTGAATTCACCTCTGGGGCCAACGTCCTGACTTTC. Its translation is CASSEFTSGANVLTF.